Shown below are 8 T cell receptor beta chains from a single sample sequenced in a study of somatic mutations in cytotoxic T cells in rheumatoid arthritis. TCRdb's table, derived via immunoSEQ multiplex PCR, lists solely in-frame clones and lacks some. The sample gives about 4,200 clones, 55% to 75% of which show up once; about 36% is in the top ten. Sequencing was carried out using CD8+ T cells sorted from blood. The receptors stem from an adult with rheumatoid arthritis.

V usage is TRBV2 and J usage is TRBJ2-2; no reliable D call. The V and J ends lost 8 bases and 1 base respectively, with 20 bases between them. The CDR3 contains 17 residues. Germline values: CDR1 SNHLY, CDR2 FYNNEI. Written as DNA, the CDR3 is TGTGCCAGCCTCGTCGCCCCCCGGACGGGGAACACCGGGGAGCTGTTTTTT. Translating gives CASLVAPRTGNTGELFF.

The chain links TRBV12-5 to TRBJ1-1; possibly TRBD1 for D (5 bases). The CDR3 consists of 14 residues. Trimming cost V 1 base and J 1 base, with 7 bases left between them. From germline, CDR1 is LGHNT and CDR2 FRNRAP. The CDR3 is CASGLGRANTEAFF. DNA for the CDR3: TGTGCTAGTGGTTTGGGCAGGGCGAACACTGAAGCTTTCTTT.

The chain couples TRBV5-1 to TRBJ1-3; a weak D match, TRBD1 (6 bases). Trimming removed 4 bases from V and 0 bases from J, with 17 bases in between. The CDR3 spans 17 residues. Germline CDR1 is SGHRS and CDR2 is YFSETQ. The chain's CDR3 is CASSQDSLVLSGNTIYF. CDR3 in DNA: TGCGCCAGCAGCCAGGACAGCCTGGTGCTCTCTGGAAACACCATATATTTT.

The chain carries TRBV4-1 and TRBJ2-5; D possibly uses TRBD1 or TRBD2 (6 bases each). Germline V lookup: CDR1 MGHRA, CDR2 YSYEKL. Trimming removed 3 bases from V and 2 bases from J, with 10 bases in between. This CDR3 comprises 14 residues. The CDR3 DNA is TGCGCCAGCAGCCACGGGGGCCAGCAAGAGACCCAGTACTTC. This encodes CASSHGGQQETQYF.

In its sample, this clone was seen a few times. The chain has TRBV9 and TRBJ1-5, with no clear D. The germline V gene encodes CDR1 SGDLS and CDR2 YYNGEE. This CDR3 is built from 15 residues. V lost 0 bases, J lost 1 base, and 8 bases lay in between. The CDR3 coding sequence is TGTGCCAGCAGCGTAGGGCCAATGAGCAATCAGCCCCAGCATTTT. Translating it yields CASSVGPMSNQPQHF.

The chain uses TRBV6-1 and TRBJ1-1, with D possibly being TRBD1 (5 bases). Per the germline V gene, CDR1 is MNHNS and CDR2 is SASEGT. The V gene lost 7 bases and the J gene lost 0 bases, with 12 bases spanning the gap. There are 14 residues in the CDR3. The CDR3 here is CASIEDTMNTEAFF. CDR3 sequence (DNA): TGTGCCAGCATTGAGGACACAATGAACACTGAAGCTTTCTTT.

V is TRBV5-4 and J is TRBJ2-7, with a possible D match to TRBD1 (5 bases). V lost 1 base, J lost 2 bases, and 16 bases lay in between. The CDR3 has 16 residues. CDR1 and CDR2 (germline): SGHNT, YYREEE (reference sequence). The CDR3 here is CASSLSGQGIPYEQYF. CDR3 sequence (DNA): TGTGCCAGCAGCTTGTCTGGGCAGGGTATTCCCTACGAGCAGTACTTC.

The rearrangement links TRBV7-7 to TRBJ2-7; 7 bases align to TRBD2. The CDR3 loop spans 12 amino acids. CDR1 is SSHAT and CDR2 is FNYEAQ in the germline V gene (reference sequence). The V segment lost 1 base and the J segment 6 bases; nucleotides outside the gene matches: 0. This chain's CDR3 is CASSLGGGEQYF. CDR3 nucleotides: TGTGCCAGCAGCTTAGGGGGGGGCGAGCAGTACTTC.